Listed below are T cell receptor beta chains from one sample, sequenced in a study of shared clonotypes between healthy human individuals. Some clones are missing from TCRdb's copy, which holds only in-frame ones; the method was immunoSEQ multiplex PCR. The profile shows 500,000 or so clones, around 95% of them singletons. Sequenced sample: naive CD4+ T cells sorted from blood. These receptors all stem from a woman in her twenties or thirties in good health. Each CDR3 is given with its conserved first and last residue. Fields, in order: J gene, V gene, CDR3 protein.

J gene: TRBJ2-3; V gene: TRBV19; CDR3 protein: CASSALAGDLRTQYF
J gene: TRBJ1-2; V gene: TRBV6-5; CDR3 protein: CASSQGTGYTF
J gene: TRBJ2-7; V gene: TRBV7-2; CDR3 protein: CASSSSGYGYEQYF
J gene: TRBJ2-5; V gene: TRBV4-1; CDR3 protein: CASSRTTWGYQETQYF
J gene: TRBJ2-1; V gene: TRBV9; CDR3 protein: CASRPGGGSYNEQFF
J gene: TRBJ1-1; V gene: TRBV2; CDR3 protein: CASSAQGHSWGAFF
J gene: TRBJ2-4; V gene: TRBV19; CDR3 protein: CASSILGLAGVGAKNIQYF
J gene: TRBJ2-7; V gene: TRBV27; CDR3 protein: CASSFGKPTPYEQYF
J gene: TRBJ2-5; V gene: TRBV5-4; CDR3 protein: CASSLGTGFSQETQYF
J gene: TRBJ1-3; V gene: TRBV28; CDR3 protein: CASSPDRVHKNTIYF
J gene: TRBJ2-7; V gene: TRBV19; CDR3 protein: CASSMGTGYSEQYF
J gene: TRBJ1-1; V gene: TRBV5-1; CDR3 protein: CASGTGVFGANTEAFF
J gene: TRBJ2-7; V gene: TRBV19; CDR3 protein: CASSIAPGTYEQYF
J gene: TRBJ1-3; V gene: TRBV28; CDR3 protein: CASSLWGISGNTIYF
J gene: TRBJ2-3; V gene: TRBV15; CDR3 protein: CATSRGSGSTDTQYF
J gene: TRBJ2-7; V gene: TRBV28; CDR3 protein: CASRPGQPTTSYEQYF
J gene: TRBJ2-7; V gene: TRBV4-2; CDR3 protein: CASSQDWASGGSYEQYF
J gene: TRBJ1-5; V gene: TRBV29-1; CDR3 protein: CSVAVGDQPQHF
J gene: TRBJ1-1; V gene: TRBV5-8; CDR3 protein: CASSLDRAREAFF
J gene: TRBJ1-3; V gene: TRBV10-3; CDR3 protein: CAISGSSGNTIYF
J gene: TRBJ2-7; V gene: TRBV5-1; CDR3 protein: CASSFLAGGYEQYF
J gene: TRBJ2-1; V gene: TRBV6-6; CDR3 protein: CASSYMLPSYNEQFF